The 3 T cell receptor beta chains presented below share a single source sample, sequenced in a study of cytomegalovirus exposure and HLA in healthy donors (TCRdb year 2017). The protocol used for the library was the immunoSEQ multiplex PCR assay. For the multiplex PCR, a mixture combining 60 forward primers for TCR Vbeta segments and 13 reverse primers for TCR Jbeta segments was used. TCRdb retrieved this table from immuneACCESS and kept in-frame rearrangements only. Not all clones are present; in checked studies, unresolved V genes account for under half, and no reason is known for the remainder. The sample table records 200,000 or so clones; 78% of these occur just once. The ten largest account for approximately 6% of the sample. Sequencing was carried out using PBMCs. These receptors originate from a woman younger than 45 in good health and CMV-seropositive.

The chain has TRBV4-1 and TRBJ2-5, with 7 bases fitting TRBD1. The J call may be mistaken, given a closer DNA end match to TRBJ2-7. The CDR3 runs 15 residues. Germline V gene data show CDR1 as MGHRA and CDR2 as YSYEKL. CDR3: CASSQGRDSAYEQYF. Written as DNA, the CDR3 is TGCGCCAGCAGCCAGGGACGGGACAGCGCCTACGAGCAGTACTTC.

The V and J genes are TRBV5-4 and TRBJ2-2; TRBD2 matches at 8 bases. V lost 7 bases, J lost 2 bases, and 13 bases stayed unmatched. The CDR3 is 17 residues long. CDR1 is SGHNT, CDR2 YYREEE, per germline (reference sequence). CDR3 in amino acids: CASGREPRGVNTGELFF. The CDR3 DNA reads TGTGCCAGCGGCCGTGAGCCGCGGGGGGTTAACACCGGGGAGCTGTTTTTT.

J is TRBJ2-6 and V is TRBV11-1; no clear D gene. Trimming took 6 bases from V and 0 from J, leaving 6 bases between them. From germline, CDR1 is SGHAT and CDR2 FQDESV (reference sequence). This CDR3 spans 14 amino acids. CDR3 sequence (DNA): TGTGCCAGCAGAAAGAGCTCTGGGGCCAACGTCCTGACTTTC. It yields the protein CASRKSSGANVLTF.